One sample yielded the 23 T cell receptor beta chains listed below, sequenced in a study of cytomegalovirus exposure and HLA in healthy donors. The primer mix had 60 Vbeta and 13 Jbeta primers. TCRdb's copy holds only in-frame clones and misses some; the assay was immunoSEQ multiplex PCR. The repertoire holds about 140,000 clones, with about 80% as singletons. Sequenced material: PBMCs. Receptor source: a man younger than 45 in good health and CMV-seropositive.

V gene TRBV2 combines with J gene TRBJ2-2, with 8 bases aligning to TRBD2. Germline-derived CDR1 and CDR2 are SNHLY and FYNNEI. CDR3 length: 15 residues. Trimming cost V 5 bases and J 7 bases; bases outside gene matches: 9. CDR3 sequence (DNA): TGTGCCAGCAGTTCGAATAGCGGGACGGTCGGGGAGCTGTTTTTT. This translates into CASSSNSGTVGELFF.

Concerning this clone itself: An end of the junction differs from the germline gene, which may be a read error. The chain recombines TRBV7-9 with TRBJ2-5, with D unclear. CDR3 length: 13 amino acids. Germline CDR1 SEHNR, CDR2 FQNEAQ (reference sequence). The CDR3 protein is CSSSLLSKETQYF. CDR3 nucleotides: TGTTCCAGCAGCCTACTATCTAAAGAGACCCAGTACTTC.

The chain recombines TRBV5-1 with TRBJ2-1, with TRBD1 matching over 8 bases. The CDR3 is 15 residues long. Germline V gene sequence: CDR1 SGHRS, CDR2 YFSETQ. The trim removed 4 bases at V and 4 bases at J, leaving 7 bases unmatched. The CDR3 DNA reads TGCGCCAGCAGCCCCGGACAGGGCGTGTACAATGAGCAGTTCTTC. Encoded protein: CASSPGQGVYNEQFF.

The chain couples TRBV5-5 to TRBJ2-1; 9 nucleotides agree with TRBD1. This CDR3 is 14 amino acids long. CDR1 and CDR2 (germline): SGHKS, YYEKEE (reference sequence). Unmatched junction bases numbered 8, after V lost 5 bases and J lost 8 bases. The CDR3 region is CASSRRDRAHEQFF. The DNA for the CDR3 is TGTGCCAGCAGTCGCCGGGACAGGGCCCATGAGCAGTTCTTC.

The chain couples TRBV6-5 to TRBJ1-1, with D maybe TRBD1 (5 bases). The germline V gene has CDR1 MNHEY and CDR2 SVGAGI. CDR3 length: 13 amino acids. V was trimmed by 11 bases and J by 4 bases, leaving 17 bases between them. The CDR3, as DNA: TGTGCCGCGGGGGGTCCCCAGATCACTGAAGCTTTCTTT. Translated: CAAGGPQITEAFF.

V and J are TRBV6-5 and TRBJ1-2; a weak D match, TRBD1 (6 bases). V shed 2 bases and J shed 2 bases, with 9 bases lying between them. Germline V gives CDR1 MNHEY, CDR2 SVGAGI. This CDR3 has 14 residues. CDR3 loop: CASSYAQGNYGYTF. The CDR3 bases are TGTGCCAGCAGTTACGCGCAGGGGAACTATGGCTACACCTTC.

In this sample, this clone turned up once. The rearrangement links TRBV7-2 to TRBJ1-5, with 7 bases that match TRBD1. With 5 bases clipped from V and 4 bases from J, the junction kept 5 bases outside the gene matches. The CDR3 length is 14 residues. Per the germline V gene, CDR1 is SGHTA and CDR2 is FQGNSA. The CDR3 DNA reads TGTGCCAGCAGCCTTAGACAGGGAAATCAGCCCCAGCATTTT. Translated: CASSLRQGNQPQHF.

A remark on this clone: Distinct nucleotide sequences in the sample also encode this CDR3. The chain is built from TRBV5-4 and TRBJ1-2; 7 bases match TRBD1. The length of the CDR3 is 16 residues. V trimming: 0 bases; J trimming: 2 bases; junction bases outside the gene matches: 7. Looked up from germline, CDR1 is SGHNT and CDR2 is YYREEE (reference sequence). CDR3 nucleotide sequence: TGTGCCAGCAGCTTGGGGGGGGACAGTGGAAACTATGGCTACACCTTC. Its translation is CASSLGGDSGNYGYTF.

The CDR3 region has the DNA TGTGCCAGCAGTGCCGGGGGGCGGGTTTACGAGCAGTACTTC. Translated, it gives CASSAGGRVYEQYF. The chain carries TRBV28 and TRBJ2-7, with a tentative D call TRBD2 (7 bases). V gave up 5 bases and J gave up 4 bases, with 15 bases separating them. Germline values: CDR1 MDHEN, CDR2 SYDVKM. This CDR3 region has 14 residues.

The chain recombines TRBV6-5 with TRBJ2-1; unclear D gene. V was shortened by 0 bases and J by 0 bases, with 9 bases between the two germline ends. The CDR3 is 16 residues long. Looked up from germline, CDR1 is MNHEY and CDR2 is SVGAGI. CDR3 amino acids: CASSYSGSLSYNEQFF. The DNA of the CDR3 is TGTGCCAGCAGTTACTCGGGCTCCCTCTCCTACAATGAGCAGTTCTTC.

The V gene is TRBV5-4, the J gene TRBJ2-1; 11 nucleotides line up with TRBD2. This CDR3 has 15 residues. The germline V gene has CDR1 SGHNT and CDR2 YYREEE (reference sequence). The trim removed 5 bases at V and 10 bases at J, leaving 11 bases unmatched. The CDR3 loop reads CASRKGTSGEREQFF. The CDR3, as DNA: TGTGCCAGCAGAAAGGGGACTAGCGGAGAGAGAGAGCAGTTCTTC.

CDR3 nucleotides: TGTGCCAGCAGTTACTCGGATTCGGGGGGCGCCGAGCAGTACTTC. It specifies CASSYSDSGGAEQYF. This chain uses TRBV6-5 with TRBJ2-7; D perhaps matches TRBD2 (7 bases). V dropped 0 bases and J dropped 6 bases, with 15 bases sitting between them. This CDR3 is built from 15 residues. Germline V gene sequence: CDR1 MNHEY, CDR2 SVGAGI.

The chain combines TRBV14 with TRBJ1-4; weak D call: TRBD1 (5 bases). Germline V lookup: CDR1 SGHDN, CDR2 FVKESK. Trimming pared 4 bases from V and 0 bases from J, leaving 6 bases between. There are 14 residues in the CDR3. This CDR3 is CASSRTTTNEKLFF. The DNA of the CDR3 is TGTGCCAGCAGCCGGACAACAACTAATGAAAAACTGTTTTTT.

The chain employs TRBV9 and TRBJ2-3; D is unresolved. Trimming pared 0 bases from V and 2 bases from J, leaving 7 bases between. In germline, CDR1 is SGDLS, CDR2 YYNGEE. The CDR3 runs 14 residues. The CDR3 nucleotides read TGTGCCAGCAGCGTAGGTTCAGACACAGATACGCAGTATTTT. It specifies CASSVGSDTDTQYF.

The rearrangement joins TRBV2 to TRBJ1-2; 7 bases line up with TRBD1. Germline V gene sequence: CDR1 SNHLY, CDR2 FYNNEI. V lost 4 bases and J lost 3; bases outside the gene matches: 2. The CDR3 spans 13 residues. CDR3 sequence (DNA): TGTGCCAGCAGTGTGCAGGGGGACTATGGCTACACCTTC. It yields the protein CASSVQGDYGYTF.

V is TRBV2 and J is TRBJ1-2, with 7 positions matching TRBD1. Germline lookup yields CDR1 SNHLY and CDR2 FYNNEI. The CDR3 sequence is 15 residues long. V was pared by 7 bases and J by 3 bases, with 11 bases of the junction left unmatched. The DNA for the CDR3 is TGTGCCAGCAACAATTACAGGGGCTTGGACTATGGCTACACCTTC. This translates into CASNNYRGLDYGYTF.

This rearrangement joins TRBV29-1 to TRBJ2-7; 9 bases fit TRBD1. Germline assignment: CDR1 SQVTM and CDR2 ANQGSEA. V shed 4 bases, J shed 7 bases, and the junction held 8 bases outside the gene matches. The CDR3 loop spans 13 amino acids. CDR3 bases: TGCAGCGTTGGGGGACAGGGTAGACGAGAGCAGTACTTC. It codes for CSVGGQGRREQYF.

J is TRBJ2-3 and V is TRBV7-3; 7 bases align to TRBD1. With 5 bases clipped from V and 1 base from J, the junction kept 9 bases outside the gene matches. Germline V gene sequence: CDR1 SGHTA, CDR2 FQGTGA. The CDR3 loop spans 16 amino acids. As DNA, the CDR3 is TGTGCCAGCAGCCCGAAGGGGGACAGACGCACAGATACGCAGTATTTT. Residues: CASSPKGDRRTDTQYF. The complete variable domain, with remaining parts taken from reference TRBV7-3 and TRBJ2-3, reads GAGVSQTPSNKVTEKGKYVELRCDPISGHTALYWYRQSLGQGPEFLIYFQGTGAADDSGLPNDRFFAVRPEGSVSTLKIQRTERGDSAVYLCASSPKGDRRTDTQYFGPGTRLTVL.

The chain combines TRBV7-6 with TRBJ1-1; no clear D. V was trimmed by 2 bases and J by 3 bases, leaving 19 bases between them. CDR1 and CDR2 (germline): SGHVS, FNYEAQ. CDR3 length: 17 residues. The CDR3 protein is CASSLSTSIASDTEAFF. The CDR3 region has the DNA TGTGCCAGCAGCTTATCCACCTCCATAGCTTCGGACACTGAAGCTTTCTTT.

The CDR3 here is CASSPSRGEAGELFF. The CDR3 DNA reads TGCGCCAGCAGCCCCAGTCGAGGAGAGGCCGGGGAGCTGTTTTTT. The chain uses TRBV4-1 and TRBJ2-2; no clear D gene. This CDR3 is built from 15 residues. Per the germline V gene, CDR1 is MGHRA and CDR2 is YSYEKL. Trimming stripped 4 bases from V and 6 bases from J, with 15 bases between.

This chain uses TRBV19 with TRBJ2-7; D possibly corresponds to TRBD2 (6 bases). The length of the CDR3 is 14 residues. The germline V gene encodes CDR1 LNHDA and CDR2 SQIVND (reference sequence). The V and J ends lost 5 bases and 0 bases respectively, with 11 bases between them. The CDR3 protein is CASSRDSGSYEQYF. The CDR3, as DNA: TGTGCCAGTAGTCGGGACTCCGGCTCCTACGAGCAGTACTTC.

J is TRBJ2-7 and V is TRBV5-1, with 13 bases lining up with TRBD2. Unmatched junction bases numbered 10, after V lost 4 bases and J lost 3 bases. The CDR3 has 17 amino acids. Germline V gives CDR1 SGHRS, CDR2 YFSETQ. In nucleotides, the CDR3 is TGCGCCAGCAGCCCGGCCGCGGGGACTAGCGGGATCTACGAGCAGTACTTC. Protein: CASSPAAGTSGIYEQYF.

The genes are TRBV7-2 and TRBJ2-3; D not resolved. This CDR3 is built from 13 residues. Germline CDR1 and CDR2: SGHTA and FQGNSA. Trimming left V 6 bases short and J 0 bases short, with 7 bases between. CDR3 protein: CASSSPSTDTQYF. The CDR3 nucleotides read TGTGCCAGCAGTTCTCCTAGCACAGATACGCAGTATTTT.